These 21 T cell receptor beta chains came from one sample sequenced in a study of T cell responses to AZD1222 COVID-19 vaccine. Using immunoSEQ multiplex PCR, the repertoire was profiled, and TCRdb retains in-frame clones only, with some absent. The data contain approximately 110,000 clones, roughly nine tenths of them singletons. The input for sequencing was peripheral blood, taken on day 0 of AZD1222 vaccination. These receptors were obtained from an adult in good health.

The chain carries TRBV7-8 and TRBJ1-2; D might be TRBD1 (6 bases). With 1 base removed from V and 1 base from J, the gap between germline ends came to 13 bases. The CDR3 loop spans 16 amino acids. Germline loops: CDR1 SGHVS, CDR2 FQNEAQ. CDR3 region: CASSLEPGQINYGYTF. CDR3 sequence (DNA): TGTGCCAGCAGCTTAGAACCTGGACAGATTAACTATGGCTACACCTTC.

CDR3 nucleotide sequence: TGTGCCAGCAGCTTAGCGTCAAATTCCAGGGTCAACAGGACTAATGAAAAACTGTTTTTT. This encodes CASSLASNSRVNRTNEKLFF. The J gene is TRBJ1-4, the V gene TRBV7-4; D perhaps matches TRBD1 (5 bases). Germline CDR1 is SGHVT and CDR2 is SQSDAQ. Deletions cut 0 bases from V and 2 bases from J, with 22 bases between. CDR3 length: 20 amino acids. Using reference TRBV7-4 and TRBJ1-4 for the parts outside the CDR3, the full variable domain is GAGVSQSPRYKVAKRGRDVALRCDSISGHVTLYWYRQTLGQGSEVLTYSQSDAQRDKSGRPSGRFSAERPERSVSTLKIQRTEQGDSAVYLCASSLASNSRVNRTNEKLFFGSGTQLSVL.

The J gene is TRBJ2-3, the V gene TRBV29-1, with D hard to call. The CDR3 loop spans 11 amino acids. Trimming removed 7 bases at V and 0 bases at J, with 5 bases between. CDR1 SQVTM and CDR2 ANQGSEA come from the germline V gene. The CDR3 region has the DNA TGCAGCGCCTATAGCACAGATACGCAGTATTTT. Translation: CSAYSTDTQYF.

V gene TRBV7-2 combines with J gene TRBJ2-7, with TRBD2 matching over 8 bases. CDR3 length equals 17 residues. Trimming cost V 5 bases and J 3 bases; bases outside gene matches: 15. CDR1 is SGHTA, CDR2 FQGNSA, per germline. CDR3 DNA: TGTGCCAGCAGCGCCTCCACGGGGGGGCTATCAAGCTACGAGCAGTACTTC. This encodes CASSASTGGLSSYEQYF.

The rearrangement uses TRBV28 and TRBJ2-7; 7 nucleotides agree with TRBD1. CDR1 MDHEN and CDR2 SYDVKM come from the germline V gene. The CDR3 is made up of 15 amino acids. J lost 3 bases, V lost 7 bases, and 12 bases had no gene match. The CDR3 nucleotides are TGTGCCAGCATCCGGAGGACAGGAAATTACTACGAGCAGTACTTC. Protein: CASIRRTGNYYEQYF. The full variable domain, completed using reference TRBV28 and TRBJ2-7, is DVKVTQSSRYLVKRTGEKVFLECVQDMDHENMFWYRQDPGLGLRLIYFSYDVKMKEKGDIPEGYSVSREKKERFSLILESASTNQTSMYLCASIRRTGNYYEQYFGPGTRLTVT.

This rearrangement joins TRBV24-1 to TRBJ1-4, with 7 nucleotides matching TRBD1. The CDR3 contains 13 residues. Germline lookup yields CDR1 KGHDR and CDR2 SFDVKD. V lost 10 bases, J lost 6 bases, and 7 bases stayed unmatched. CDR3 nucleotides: TGTGCCACTCCGGTCAGGGGGTATGAAAAACTGTTTTTT. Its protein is CATPVRGYEKLFF.

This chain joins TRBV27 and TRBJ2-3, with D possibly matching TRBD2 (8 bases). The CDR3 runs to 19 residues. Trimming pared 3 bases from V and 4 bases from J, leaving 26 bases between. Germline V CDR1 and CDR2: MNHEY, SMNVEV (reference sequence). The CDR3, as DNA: TGTGCCAGCAGTTTTCGAGCGGGAGTACTAAGGGGGCATTCAGATACGCAGTATTTT. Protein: CASSFRAGVLRGHSDTQYF.

The CDR3 nucleotides read TGTGCCAGCAGCTTGTCCCCGGCAAGCACAGATACGCAGTATTTT. Its translation: CASSLSPASTDTQYF. This chain connects TRBV7-3 to TRBJ2-3; D is unclear. V dropped 3 bases and J dropped 0 bases, with 10 bases sitting between them. Looked up from germline, CDR1 is SGHTA and CDR2 is FQGTGA. The CDR3 totals 15 residues.

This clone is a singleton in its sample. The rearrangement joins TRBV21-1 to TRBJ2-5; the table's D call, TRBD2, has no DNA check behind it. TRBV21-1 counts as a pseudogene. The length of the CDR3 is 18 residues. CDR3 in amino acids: CASSKGKWGGSSRATQYF. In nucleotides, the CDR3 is TGTGCCAGCAGCAAGGGGAAGTGGGGAGGGAGCAGTCGCGCGACCCAGTACTTC.

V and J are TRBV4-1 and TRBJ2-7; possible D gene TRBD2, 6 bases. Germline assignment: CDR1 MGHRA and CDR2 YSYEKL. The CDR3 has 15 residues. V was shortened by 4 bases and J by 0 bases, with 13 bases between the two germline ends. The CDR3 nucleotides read TGCGCCAGCAGCCTTTCTAGCGCCCTCTCCTACGAGCAGTACTTC. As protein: CASSLSSALSYEQYF.

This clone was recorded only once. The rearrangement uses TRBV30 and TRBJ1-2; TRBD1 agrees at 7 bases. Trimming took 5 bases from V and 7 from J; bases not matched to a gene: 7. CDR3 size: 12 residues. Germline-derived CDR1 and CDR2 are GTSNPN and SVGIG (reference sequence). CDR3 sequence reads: CAWLGDRVGYTF. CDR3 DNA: TGTGCCTGGTTGGGAGACAGGGTTGGCTACACCTTC.

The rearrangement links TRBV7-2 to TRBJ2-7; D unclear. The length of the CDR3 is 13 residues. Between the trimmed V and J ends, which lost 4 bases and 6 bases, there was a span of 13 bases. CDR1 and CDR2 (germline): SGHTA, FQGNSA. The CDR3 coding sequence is TGTGCCAGCAGCTCCCCCGGGCGGTCCGAGCAGTACTTC. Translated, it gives CASSSPGRSEQYF. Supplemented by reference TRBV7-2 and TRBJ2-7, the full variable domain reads GAGVSQSPSNKVTEKGKDVELRCDPISGHTALYWYRQSLGQGLEFLIYFQGNSAPDKSGLPSDRFSAERTGGSVSTLTIQRTQQEDSAVYLCASSSPGRSEQYFGPGTRLTVT.

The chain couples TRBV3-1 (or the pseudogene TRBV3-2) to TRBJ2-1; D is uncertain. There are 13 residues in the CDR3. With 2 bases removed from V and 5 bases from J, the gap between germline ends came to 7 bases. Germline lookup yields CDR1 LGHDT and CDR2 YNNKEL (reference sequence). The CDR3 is CASSQLPNNEQFF. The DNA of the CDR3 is TGTGCCAGCAGCCAACTGCCAAACAATGAGCAGTTCTTC.

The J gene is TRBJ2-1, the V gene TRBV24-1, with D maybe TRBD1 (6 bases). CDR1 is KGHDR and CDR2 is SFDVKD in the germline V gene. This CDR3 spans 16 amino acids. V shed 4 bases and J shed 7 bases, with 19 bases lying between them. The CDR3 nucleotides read TGTGCCACCAGTGACCCAACAGGGCGGAATGGAAATGAGCAGTTCTTC. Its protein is CATSDPTGRNGNEQFF.

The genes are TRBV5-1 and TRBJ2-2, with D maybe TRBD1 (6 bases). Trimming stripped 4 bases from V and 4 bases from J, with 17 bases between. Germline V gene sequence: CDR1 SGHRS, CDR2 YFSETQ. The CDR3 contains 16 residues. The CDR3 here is CASSPHRDTTTGELFF. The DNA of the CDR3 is TGCGCCAGCAGCCCCCATCGGGACACCACCACCGGGGAGCTGTTTTTT.

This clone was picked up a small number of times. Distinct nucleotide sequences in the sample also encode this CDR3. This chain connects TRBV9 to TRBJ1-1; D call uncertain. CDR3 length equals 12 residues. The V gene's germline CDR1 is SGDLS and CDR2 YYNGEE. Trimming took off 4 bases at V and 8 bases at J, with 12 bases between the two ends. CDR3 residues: CASSPGVGEAFF. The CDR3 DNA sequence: TGTGCCAGCAGCCCGGGAGTGGGGGAAGCTTTCTTT.

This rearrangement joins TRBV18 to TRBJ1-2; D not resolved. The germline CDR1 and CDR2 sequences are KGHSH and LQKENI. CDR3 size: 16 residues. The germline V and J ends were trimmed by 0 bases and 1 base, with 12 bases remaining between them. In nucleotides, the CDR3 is TGTGCCAGCTCACCACCTTCCAGGACCGATAACTATGGCTACACCTTC. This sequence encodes CASSPPSRTDNYGYTF.

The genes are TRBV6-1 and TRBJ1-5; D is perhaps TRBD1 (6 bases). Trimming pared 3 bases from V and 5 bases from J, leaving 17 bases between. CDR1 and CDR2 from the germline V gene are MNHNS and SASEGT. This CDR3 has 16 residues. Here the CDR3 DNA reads TGTGCCAGCAGTGAGGGGGGGGCGCGTCTTTATCAGCCCCAGCATTTT. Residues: CASSEGGARLYQPQHF.

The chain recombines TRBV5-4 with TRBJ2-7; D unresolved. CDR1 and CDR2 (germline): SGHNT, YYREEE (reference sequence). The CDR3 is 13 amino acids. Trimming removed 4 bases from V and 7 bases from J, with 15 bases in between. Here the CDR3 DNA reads TGTGCCAGCAGCACGGCCCTTTTGCGGGAGCAGTACTTC. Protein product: CASSTALLREQYF.

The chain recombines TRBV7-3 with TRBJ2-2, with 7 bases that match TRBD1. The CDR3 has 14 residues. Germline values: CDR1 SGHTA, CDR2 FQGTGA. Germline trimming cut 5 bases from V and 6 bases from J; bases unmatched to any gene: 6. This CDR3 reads CASSPTTGAGELFF. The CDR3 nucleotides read TGTGCCAGCAGCCCGACCACAGGGGCCGGGGAGCTGTTTTTT.

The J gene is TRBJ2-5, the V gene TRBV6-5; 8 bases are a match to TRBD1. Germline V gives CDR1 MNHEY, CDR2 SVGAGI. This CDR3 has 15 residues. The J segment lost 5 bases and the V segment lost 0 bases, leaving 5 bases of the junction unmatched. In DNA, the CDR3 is TGTGCCAGCAGTTACTCGGACAGGGCAAGGGAGACCCAGTACTTC. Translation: CASSYSDRARETQYF.